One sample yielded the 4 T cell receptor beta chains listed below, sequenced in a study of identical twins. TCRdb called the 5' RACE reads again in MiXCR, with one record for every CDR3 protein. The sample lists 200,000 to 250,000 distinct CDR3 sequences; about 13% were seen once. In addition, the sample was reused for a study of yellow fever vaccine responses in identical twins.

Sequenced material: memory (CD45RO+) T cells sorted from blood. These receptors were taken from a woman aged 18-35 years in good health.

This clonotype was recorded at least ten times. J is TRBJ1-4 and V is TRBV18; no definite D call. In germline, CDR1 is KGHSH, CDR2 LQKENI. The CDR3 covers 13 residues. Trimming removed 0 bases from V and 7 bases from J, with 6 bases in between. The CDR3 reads CASSPPSTEKLFF. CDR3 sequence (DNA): TGTGCCAGCTCACCACCGTCTACTGAAAAACTGTTTTTT.

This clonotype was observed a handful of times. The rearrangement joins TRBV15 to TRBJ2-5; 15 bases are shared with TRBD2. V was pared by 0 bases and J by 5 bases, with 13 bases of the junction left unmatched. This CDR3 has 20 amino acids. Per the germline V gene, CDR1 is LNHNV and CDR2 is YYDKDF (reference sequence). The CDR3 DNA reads TGTGCCACCAGCAGAGATCATAAGGGCGGACTAGCGGGAGGGTATGAGACCCAGTACTTC. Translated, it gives CATSRDHKGGLAGGYETQYF.

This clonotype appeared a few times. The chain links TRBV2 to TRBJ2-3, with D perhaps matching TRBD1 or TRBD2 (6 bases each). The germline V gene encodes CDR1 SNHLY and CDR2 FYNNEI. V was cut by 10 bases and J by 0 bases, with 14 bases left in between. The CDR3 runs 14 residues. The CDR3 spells CAKGGGPSTDTQYF. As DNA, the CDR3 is TGTGCCAAAGGGGGAGGTCCTAGCACAGATACGCAGTATTTT.

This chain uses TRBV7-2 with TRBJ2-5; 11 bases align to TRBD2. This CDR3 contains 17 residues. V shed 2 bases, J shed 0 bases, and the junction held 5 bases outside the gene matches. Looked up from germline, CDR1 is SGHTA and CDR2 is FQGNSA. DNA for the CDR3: TGTGCCAGCAGCTTATGGACTAGCGGGTTGTACCAAGAGACCCAGTACTTC. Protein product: CASSLWTSGLYQETQYF.